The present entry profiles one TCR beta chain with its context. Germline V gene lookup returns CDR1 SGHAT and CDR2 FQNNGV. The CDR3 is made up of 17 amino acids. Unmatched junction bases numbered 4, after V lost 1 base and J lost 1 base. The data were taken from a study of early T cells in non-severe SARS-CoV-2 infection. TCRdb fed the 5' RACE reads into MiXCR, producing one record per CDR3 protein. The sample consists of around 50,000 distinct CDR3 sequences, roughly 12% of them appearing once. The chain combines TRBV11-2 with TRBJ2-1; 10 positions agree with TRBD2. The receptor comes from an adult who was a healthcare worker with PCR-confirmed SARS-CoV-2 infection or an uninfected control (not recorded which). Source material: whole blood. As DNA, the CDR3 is TGTGCCAGCAGCTTAGGTAGCGGGGGGCTTTCCTACAATGAGCAGTTCTTC. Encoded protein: CASSLGSGGLSYNEQFF.